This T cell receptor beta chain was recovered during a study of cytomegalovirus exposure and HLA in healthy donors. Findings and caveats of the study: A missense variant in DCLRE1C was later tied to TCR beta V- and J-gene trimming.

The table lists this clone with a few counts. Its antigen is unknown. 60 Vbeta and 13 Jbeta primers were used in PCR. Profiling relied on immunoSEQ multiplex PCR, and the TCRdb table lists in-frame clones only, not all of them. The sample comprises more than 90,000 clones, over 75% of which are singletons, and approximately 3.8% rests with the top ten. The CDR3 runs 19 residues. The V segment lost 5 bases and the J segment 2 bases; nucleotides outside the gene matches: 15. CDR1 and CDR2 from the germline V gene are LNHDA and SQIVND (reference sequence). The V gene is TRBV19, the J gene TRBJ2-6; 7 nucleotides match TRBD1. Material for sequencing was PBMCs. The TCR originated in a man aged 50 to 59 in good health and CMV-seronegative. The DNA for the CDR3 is TGTGCCAGTAGTCTAAGACAGGGTAGGGCTTCCCCTGGGGCCAACGTCCTGACTTTC. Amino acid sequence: CASSLRQGRASPGANVLTF.